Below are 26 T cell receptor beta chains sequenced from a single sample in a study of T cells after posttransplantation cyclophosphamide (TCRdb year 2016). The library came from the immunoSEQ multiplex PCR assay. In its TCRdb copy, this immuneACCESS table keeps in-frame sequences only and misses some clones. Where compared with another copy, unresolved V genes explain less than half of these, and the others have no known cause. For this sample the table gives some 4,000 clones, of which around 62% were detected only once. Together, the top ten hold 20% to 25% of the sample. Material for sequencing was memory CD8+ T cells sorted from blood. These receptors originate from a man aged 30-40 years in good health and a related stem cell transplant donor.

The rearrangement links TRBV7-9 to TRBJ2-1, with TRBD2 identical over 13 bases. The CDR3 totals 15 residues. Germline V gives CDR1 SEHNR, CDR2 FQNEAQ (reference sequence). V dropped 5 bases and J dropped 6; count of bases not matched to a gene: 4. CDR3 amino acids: CASSRGLAGANEQFF. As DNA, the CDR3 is TGTGCCAGCAGCCGCGGACTAGCGGGGGCCAATGAGCAGTTCTTC. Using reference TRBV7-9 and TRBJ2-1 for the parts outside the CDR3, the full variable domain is DTGVSQNPRHKITKRGQNVTFRCDPISEHNRLYWYRQTLGQGPEFLTYFQNEAQLEKSRLLSDRFSAERPKGSFSTLEIQRTEQGDSAMYLCASSRGLAGANEQFFGPGTRLTVL.

CDR3: CASSGGTDPIIEQFF. The CDR3 DNA reads as TGTGCCAGCAGCGGTGGGACAGACCCCATTATAGAGCAGTTCTTC. The chain couples TRBV9 to TRBJ2-1; 7 bases line up with TRBD1. V dropped 3 bases and J dropped 10; count of bases not matched to a gene: 13. Germline values: CDR1 SGDLS, CDR2 YYNGEE. CDR3 length equals 15 residues.

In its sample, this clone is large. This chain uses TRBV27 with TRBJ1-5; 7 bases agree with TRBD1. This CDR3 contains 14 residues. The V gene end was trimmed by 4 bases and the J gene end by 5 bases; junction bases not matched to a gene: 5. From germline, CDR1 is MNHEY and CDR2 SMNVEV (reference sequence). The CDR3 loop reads CASSSTGQYQPQHF. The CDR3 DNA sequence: TGTGCCAGCAGTTCCACGGGACAGTATCAGCCCCAGCATTTT.

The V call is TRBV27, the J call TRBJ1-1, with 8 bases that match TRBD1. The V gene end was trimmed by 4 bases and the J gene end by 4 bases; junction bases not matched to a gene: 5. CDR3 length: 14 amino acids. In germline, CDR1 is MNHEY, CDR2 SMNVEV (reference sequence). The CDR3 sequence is CASSSSTGGTEAFF. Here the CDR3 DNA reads TGTGCCAGCAGTTCTTCAACAGGGGGCACTGAAGCTTTCTTT.

CDR3 sequence: CASSAGTGGMLEKLFF. CDR3 sequence (DNA): TGTGCCAGCAGCGCCGGAACAGGGGGCATGTTGGAAAAACTGTTTTTT. This chain connects TRBV2 to TRBJ1-4, with 9 bases identical to TRBD1. The CDR3 contains 16 residues. CDR1 is SNHLY, CDR2 FYNNEI, per germline. The V and J ends lost 6 bases and 8 bases, in that order; junction bases with no gene match: 13. Complete variable domain (other parts from reference TRBV2 and TRBJ1-4): EPEVTQTPSHQVTQMGQEVILRCVPISNHLYFYWYRQILGQKVEFLVSFYNNEISEKSEIFDDQFSVERPDGSNFTLKIRSTKLEDSAMYFCASSAGTGGMLEKLFFGSGTQLSVL.

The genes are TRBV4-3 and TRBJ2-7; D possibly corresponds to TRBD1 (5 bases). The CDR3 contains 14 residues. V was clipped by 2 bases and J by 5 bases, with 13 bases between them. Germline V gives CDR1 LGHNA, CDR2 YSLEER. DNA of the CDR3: TGCGCCAGCAGCCAAAAGGGGTTTACCAACGAGCAGTACTTC. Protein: CASSQKGFTNEQYF.

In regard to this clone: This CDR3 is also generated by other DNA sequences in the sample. The CDR3 sequence is CASCIGQGTAYEQYF. In DNA, the CDR3 is TGTGCCAGTTGTATCGGGCAGGGGACGGCATACGAGCAGTACTTC. This chain joins TRBV9 and TRBJ2-7, with D tentatively TRBD1 (6 bases). Per the germline V gene, CDR1 is SGDLS and CDR2 is YYNGEE. The CDR3 length is 15 residues. The germline V and J ends were trimmed by 8 bases and 4 bases, with 22 bases remaining between them.

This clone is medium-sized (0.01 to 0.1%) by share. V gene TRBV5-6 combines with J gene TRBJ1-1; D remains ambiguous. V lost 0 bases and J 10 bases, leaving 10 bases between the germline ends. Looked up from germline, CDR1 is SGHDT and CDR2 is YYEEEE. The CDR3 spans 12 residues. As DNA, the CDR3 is TGTGCCAGCAGCTTGGGCAGCCGGAGAGCTTTCTTT. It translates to CASSLGSRRAFF.

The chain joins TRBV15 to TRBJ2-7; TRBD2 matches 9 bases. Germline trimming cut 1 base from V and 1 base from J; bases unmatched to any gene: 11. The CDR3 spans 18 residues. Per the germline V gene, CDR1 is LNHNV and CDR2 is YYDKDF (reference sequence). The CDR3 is CATSRGPGGLAGSYEQYF. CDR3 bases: TGTGCCACCAGCAGAGGACCCGGCGGGCTAGCGGGATCCTACGAGCAGTACTTC.

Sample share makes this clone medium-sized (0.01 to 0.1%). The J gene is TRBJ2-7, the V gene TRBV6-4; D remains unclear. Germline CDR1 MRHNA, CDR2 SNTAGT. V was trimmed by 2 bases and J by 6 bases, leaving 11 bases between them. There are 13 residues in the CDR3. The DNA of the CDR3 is TGTGCCAGCAGTGACCGTCCCCGCGGCGAGCAGTACTTC. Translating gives CASSDRPRGEQYF.

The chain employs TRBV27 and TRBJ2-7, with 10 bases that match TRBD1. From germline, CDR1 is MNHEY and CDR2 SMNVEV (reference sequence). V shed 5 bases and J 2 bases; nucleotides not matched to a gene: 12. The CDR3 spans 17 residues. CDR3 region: CASSLAKTGQGTYEQYF. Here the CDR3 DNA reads TGTGCCAGCAGTCTCGCTAAGACGGGACAGGGGACCTACGAGCAGTACTTC.

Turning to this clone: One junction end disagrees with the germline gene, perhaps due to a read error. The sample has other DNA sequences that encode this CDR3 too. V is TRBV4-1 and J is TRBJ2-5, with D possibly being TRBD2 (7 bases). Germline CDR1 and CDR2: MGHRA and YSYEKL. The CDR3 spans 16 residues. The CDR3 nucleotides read TGTGCCAGCAGCCAAGACGGGGGGTCCGTCAGGGGGACCCAGTACTTC. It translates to CASSQDGGSVRGTQYF.

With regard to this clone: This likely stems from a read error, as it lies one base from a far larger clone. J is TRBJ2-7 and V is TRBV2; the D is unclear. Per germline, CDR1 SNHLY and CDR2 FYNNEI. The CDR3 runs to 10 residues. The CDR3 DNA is TGTCCCAGCAGTTATTACGAGCAGTACTTC. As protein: CPSSYYEQYF.

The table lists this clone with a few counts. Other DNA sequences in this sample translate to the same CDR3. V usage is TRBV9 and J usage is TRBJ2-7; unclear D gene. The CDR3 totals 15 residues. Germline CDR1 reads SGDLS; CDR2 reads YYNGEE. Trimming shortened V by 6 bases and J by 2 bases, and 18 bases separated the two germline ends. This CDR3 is CASIIRQKTAYEQYF. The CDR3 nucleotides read TGTGCCAGCATCATCAGGCAGAAGACGGCCTACGAGCAGTACTTC.

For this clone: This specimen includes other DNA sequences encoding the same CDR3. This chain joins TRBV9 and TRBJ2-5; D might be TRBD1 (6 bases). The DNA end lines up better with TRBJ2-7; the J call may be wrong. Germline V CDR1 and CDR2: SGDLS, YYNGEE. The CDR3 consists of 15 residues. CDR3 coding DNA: TGTGCCAGCAGCATCAAGCAGGGGACGGCATACGAGCAGTACTTC. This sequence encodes CASSIKQGTAYEQYF.

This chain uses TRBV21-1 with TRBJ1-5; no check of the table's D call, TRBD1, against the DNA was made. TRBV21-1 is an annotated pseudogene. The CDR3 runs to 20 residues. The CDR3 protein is CASSFRQGRGARYSNQPQHF. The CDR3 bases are TGTGCCAGCAGCTTCCGACAGGGGCGAGGGGCCCGTTATAGCAATCAGCCCCAGCATTTT.

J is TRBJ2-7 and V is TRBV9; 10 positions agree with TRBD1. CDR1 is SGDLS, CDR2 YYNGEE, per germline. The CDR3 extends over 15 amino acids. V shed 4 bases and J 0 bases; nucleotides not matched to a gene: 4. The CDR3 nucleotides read TGTGCCAGCAGCTTGGGACAGGGGAGCTCCTACGAGCAGTACTTC. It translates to CASSLGQGSSYEQYF.

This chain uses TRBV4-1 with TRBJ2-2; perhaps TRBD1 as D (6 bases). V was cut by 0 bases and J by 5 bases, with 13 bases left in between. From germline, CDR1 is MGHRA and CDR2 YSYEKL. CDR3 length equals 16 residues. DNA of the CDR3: TGCGCCAGCAGCCAAGATAATACAGGGTTTACCGGGGAGCTGTTTTTT. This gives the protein CASSQDNTGFTGELFF.

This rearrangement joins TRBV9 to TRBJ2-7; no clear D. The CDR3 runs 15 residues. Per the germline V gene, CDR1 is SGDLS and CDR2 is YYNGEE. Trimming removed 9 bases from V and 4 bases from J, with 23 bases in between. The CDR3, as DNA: TGTGCCATTTTTATCAGGCAGAAGACGGCATACGAGCAGTACTTC. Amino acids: CAIFIRQKTAYEQYF.

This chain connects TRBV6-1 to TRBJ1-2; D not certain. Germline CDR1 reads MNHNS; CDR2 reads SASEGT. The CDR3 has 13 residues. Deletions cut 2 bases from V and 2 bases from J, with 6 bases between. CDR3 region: CASSEPPNYGYTF. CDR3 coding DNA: TGTGCCAGCAGTGAACCCCCAAACTATGGCTACACCTTC.

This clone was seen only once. The CDR3 DNA sequence: TGTGCCAGCAGCCAAAGGAGGGGAGAGGGAGCTAACTATGGCTACACCTTC. Translating gives CASSQRRGEGANYGYTF. The chain links TRBV27 to TRBJ1-2, with a possible D match to TRBD1 (5 bases). The CDR3 length is 17 residues. The germline V and J ends were trimmed by 6 bases and 0 bases, with 20 bases remaining between them. CDR1 MNHEY and CDR2 SMNVEV come from the germline V gene (reference sequence).

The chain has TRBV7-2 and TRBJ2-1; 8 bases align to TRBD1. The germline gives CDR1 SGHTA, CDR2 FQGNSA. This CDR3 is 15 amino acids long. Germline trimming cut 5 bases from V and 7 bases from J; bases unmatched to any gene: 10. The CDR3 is CASSAEDRGRNEQFF. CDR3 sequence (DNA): TGTGCCAGCAGCGCCGAAGACAGGGGTAGGAATGAGCAGTTCTTC.

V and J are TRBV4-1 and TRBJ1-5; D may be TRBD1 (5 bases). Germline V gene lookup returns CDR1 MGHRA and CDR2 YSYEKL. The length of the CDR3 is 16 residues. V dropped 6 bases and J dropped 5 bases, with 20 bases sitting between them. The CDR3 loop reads CASSQRKGVPDQPQHF. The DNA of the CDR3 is TGCGCCAGCAGTCAAAGGAAAGGGGTCCCGGATCAGCCCCAGCATTTT.

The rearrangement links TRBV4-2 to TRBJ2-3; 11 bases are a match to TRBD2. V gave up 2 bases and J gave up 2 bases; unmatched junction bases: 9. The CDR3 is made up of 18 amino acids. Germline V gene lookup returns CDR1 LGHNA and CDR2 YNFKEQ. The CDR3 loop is CASSQRIGLAGPTDTQYF. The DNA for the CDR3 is TGTGCCAGCAGCCAACGCATCGGACTAGCGGGCCCCACAGATACGCAGTATTTT.

CDR3 region: CASSSSSGGADHETQYF. In DNA, the CDR3 is TGTGCCAGCAGCAGCTCTAGCGGGGGGGCCGATCACGAGACCCAGTACTTC. The rearrangement links TRBV11-2 to TRBJ2-5, with 12 positions matching TRBD2. Germline V gene sequence: CDR1 SGHAT, CDR2 FQNNGV. The trim removed 5 bases at V and 5 bases at J, leaving 12 bases unmatched. The CDR3 runs to 17 residues.

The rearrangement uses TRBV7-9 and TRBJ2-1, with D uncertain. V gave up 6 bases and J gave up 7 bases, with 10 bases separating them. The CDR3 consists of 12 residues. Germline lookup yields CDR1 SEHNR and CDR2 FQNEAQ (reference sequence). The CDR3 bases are TGTGCCAGCAGTATGGGCTCTAATGAGCAGTTCTTC. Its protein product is CASSMGSNEQFF.